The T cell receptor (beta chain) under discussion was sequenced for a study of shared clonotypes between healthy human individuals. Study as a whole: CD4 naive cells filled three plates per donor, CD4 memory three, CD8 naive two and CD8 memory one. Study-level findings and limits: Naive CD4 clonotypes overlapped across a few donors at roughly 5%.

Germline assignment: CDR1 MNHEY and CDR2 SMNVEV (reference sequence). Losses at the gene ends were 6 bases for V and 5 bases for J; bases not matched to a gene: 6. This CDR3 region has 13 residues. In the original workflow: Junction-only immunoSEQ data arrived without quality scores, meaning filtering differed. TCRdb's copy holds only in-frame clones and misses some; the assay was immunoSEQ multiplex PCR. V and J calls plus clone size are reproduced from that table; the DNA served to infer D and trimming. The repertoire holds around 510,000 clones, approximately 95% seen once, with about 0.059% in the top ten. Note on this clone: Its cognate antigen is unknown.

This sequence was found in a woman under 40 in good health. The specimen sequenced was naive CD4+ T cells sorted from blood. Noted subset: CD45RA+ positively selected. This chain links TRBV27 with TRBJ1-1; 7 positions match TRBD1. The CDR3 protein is CASRTGRWTEAFF. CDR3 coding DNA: TGTGCCAGCAGGACAGGGCGCTGGACTGAAGCTTTCTTT.